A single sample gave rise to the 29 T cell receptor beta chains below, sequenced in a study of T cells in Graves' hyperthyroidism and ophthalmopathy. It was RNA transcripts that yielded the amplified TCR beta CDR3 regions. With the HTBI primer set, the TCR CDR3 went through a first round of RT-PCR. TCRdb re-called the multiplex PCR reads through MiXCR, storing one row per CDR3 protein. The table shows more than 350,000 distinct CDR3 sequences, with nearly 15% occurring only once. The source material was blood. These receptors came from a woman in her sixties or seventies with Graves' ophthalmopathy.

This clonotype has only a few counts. The DNA of the CDR3 is TGCAGCGTTGAACCTACCTCCGATGAGCAGTTCTTC. Its protein product is CSVEPTSDEQFF. The rearrangement uses TRBV29-1 and TRBJ2-1; D is uncertain. The germline gives CDR1 SQVTM, CDR2 ANQGSEA. This CDR3 is built from 12 residues. V lost 2 bases and J 8 bases, leaving 10 bases between the germline ends.

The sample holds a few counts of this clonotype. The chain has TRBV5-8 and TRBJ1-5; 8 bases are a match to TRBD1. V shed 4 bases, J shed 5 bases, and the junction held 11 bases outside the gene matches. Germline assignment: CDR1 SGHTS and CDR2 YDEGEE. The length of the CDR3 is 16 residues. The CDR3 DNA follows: TGTGCCAGCAGCACCTGGACAGGGAGGGTCTATCAGCCCCAGCATTTT. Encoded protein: CASSTWTGRVYQPQHF.

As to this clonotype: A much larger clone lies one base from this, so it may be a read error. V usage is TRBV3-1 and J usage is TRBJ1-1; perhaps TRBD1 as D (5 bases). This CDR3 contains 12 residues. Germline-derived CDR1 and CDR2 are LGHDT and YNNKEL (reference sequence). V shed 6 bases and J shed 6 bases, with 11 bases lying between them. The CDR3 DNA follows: TGTGCCAGCAGGATGGGGACTCCTGAAGCTTTCTTT. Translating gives CASRMGTPEAFF. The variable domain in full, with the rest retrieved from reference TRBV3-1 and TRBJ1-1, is DTAVSQTPKYLVTQMGNDKSIKCEQNLGHDTMYWYKQDSKKFLKIMFSYNNKELIINETVPNRFSPKSPDKAHLNLHINSLELGDSAVYFCASRMGTPEAFFGQGTRLTVV.

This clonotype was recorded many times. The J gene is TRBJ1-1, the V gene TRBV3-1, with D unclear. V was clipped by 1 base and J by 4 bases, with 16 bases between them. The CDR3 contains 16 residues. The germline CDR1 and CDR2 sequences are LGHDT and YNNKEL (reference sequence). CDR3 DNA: TGTGCCAGCAGCCAAGTTGTCAGCGTCGGGTCCACTGAAGCTTTCTTT. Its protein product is CASSQVVSVGSTEAFF.

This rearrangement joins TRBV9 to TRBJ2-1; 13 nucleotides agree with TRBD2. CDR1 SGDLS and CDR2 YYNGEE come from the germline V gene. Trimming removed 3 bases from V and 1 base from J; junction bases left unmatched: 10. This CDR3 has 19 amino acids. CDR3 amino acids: CASSGRQLAGGPSYNEQFF. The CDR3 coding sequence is TGTGCCAGCAGCGGGCGTCAACTAGCGGGAGGGCCATCCTACAATGAGCAGTTCTTC.

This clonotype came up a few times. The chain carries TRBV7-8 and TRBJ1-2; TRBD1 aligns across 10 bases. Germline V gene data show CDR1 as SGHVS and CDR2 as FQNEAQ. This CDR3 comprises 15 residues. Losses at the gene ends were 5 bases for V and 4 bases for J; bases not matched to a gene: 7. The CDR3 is CASSPYRDRGYGYTF. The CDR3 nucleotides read TGTGCCAGCAGCCCTTACCGGGACAGGGGCTATGGCTACACCTTC.

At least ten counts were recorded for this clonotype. CDR3 nucleotide sequence: TGTGCCTGGAGTGGGGGAGAGGGCAATCAGCCCCAGCATTTT. Translated: CAWSGGEGNQPQHF. V is TRBV30 and J is TRBJ1-5; D gene uncertain. V was trimmed by 1 base and J by 2 bases, leaving 9 bases between them. Germline V gives CDR1 GTSNPN, CDR2 SVGIG (reference sequence). The CDR3 covers 14 residues.

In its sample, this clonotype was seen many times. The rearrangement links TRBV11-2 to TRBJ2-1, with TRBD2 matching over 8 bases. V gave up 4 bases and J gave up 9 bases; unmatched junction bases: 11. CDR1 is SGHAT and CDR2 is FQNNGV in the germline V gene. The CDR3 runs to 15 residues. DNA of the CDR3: TGTGCCAGCAGCTCCCCGGGACTAGGTGATATTGAGCAGTTCTTC. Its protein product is CASSSPGLGDIEQFF.

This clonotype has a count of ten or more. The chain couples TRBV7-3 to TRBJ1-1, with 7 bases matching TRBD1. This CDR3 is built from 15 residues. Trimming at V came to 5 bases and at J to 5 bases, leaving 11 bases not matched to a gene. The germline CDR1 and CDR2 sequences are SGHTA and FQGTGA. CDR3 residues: CASSTTGVGNTEAFF. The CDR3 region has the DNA TGTGCCAGCAGCACTACAGGGGTTGGCAATACTGAAGCTTTCTTT.

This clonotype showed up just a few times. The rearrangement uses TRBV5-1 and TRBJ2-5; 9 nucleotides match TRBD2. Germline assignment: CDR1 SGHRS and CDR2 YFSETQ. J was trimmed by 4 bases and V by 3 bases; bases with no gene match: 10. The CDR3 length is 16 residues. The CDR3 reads CASSSTIAGVGETQYF. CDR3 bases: TGCGCCAGCAGCTCGACCATAGCGGGAGTTGGAGAGACCCAGTACTTC.

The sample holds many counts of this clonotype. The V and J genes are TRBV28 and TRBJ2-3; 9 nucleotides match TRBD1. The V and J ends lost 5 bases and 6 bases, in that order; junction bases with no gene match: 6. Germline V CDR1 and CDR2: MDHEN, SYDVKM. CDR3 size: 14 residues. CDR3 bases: TGTGCCAGCAGTCAGACACAGGGGGCGGATACGCAGTATTTT. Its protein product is CASSQTQGADTQYF.

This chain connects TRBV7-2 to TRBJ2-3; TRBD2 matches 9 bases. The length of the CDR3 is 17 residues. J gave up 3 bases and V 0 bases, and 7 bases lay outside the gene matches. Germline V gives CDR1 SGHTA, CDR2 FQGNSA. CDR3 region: CASSLAGSSGSTDTQYF. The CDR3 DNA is TGTGCCAGCAGCTTAGCGGGGAGTAGCGGGAGTACAGATACGCAGTATTTT.

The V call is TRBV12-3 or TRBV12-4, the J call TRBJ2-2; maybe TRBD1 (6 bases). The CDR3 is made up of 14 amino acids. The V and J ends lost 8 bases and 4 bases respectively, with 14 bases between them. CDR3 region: CASGFRTVTGELFF. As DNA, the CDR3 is TGTGCCAGCGGGTTCCGGACAGTCACCGGGGAGCTGTTTTTT.

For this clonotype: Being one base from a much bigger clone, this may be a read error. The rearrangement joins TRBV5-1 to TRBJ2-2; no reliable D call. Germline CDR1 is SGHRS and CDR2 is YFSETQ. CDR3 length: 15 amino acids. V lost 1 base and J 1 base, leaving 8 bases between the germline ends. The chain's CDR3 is CASSLRARNTGELFF. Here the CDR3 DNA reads TGCGCCAGCAGCTTGCGCGCGAGGAACACCGGGGAGCTGTTTTTT.

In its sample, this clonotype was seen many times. The DNA of the CDR3 is TGCAGCGCTGATTGGGGGGCTAGCGGGAGTAGGGGATACAATGAGCAGTTCTTC. It is translated as CSADWGASGSRGYNEQFF. The V call is TRBV29-1, the J call TRBJ2-1, with 10 bases identical to TRBD2. V trimming: 7 bases; J trimming: 4 bases; junction bases outside the gene matches: 19. This CDR3 is built from 18 residues. Germline loops: CDR1 SQVTM, CDR2 ANQGSEA.

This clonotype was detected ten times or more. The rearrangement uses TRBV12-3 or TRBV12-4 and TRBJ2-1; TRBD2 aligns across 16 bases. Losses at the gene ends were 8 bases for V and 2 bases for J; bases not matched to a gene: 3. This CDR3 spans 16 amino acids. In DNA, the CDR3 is TGTGCCAGCGGGACTAGCGGGAGGGGAACCTACAATGAGCAGTTCTTC. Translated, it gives CASGTSGRGTYNEQFF.

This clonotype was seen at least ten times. CDR3 in DNA: TGTGCCAGCAGCTTTGGGGGGAACTACAATGAGCAGTTCTTC. It codes for CASSFGGNYNEQFF. The V call is TRBV11-3, the J call TRBJ2-1, with D possibly matching TRBD2 (6 bases). Germline CDR1 is SGHNT and CDR2 is YENEEA. V gave up 3 bases and J gave up 3 bases, with 9 bases separating them. The CDR3 has 14 amino acids.

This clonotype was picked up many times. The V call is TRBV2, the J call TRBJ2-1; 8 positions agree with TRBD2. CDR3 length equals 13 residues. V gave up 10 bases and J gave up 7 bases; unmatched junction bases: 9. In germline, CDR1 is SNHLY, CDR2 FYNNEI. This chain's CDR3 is CAKPGLAGNEQFF. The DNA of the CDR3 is TGTGCCAAACCAGGACTAGCCGGGAATGAGCAGTTCTTC.

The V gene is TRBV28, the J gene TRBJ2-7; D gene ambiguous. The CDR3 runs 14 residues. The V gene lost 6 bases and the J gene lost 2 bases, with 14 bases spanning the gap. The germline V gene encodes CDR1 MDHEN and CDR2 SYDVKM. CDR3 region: CASSAPKTPYEQYF. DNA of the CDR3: TGTGCCAGCAGCGCCCCGAAGACTCCCTACGAGCAGTACTTC.

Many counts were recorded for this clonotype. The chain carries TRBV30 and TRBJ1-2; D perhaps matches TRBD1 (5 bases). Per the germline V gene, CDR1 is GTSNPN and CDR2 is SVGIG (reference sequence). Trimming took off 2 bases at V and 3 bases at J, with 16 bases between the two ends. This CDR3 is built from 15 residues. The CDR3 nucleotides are TGTGCCTGGAGTTCTACAGGTGGCGGGGACTATGGCTACACCTTC. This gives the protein CAWSSTGGGDYGYTF.

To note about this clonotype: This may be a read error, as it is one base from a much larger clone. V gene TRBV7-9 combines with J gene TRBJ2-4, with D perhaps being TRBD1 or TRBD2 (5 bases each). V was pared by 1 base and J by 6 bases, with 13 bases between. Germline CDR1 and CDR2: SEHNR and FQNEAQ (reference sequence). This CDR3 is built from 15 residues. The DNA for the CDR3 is TGTGCCAGCAGCTTAGATGTCGGGACCTCAAACATTCAGTACTTC. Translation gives CASSLDVGTSNIQYF.

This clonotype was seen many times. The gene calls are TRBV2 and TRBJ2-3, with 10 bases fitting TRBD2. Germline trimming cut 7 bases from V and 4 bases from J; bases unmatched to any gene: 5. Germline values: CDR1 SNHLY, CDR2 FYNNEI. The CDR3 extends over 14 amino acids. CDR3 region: CASNKREGPDTQYF. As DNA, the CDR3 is TGTGCCAGCAACAAGCGGGAGGGCCCAGATACGCAGTATTTT. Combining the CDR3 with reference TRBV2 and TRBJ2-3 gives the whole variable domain EPEVTQTPSHQVTQMGQEVILRCVPISNHLYFYWYRQILGQKVEFLVSFYNNEISEKSEIFDDQFSVERPDGSNFTLKIRSTKLEDSAMYFCASNKREGPDTQYFGPGTRLTVL.

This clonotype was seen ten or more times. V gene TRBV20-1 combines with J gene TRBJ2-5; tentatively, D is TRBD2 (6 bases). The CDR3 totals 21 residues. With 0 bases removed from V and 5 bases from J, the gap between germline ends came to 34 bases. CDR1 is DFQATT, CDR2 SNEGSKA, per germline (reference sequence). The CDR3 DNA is TGCAGTGCTAGAGATATCGGGTCCGGGTGGACCGGGAGTGGTCGGGGGGAGACCCAGTACTTC. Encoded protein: CSARDIGSGWTGSGRGETQYF.

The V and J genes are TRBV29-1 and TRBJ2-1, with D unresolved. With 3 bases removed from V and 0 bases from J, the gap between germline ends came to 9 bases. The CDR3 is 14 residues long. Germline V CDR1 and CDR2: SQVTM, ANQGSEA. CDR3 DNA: TGCAGCGTTGACGTAGCTGACTCCTACAATGAGCAGTTCTTC. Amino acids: CSVDVADSYNEQFF.

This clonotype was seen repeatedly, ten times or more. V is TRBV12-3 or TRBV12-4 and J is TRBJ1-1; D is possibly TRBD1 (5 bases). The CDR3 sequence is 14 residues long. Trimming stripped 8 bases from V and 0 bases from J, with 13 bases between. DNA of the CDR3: TGTGCCAGCCGAATGGGGCGGGTGAACACTGAAGCTTTCTTT. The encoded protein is CASRMGRVNTEAFF.

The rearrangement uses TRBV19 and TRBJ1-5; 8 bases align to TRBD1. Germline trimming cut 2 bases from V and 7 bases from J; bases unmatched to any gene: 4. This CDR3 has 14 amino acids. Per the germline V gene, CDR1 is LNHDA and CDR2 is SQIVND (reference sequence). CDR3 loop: CASSIMAGGQPQHF. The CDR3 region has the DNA TGTGCCAGTAGTATAATGGCAGGGGGCCAGCCCCAGCATTTT.

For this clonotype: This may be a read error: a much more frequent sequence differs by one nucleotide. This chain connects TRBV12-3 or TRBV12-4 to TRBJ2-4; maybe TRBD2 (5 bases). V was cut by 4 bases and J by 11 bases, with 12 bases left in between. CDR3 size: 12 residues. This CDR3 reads CASSSQDFVQYF. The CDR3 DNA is TGTGCCAGCAGTTCTCAGGACTTCGTTCAGTACTTC.

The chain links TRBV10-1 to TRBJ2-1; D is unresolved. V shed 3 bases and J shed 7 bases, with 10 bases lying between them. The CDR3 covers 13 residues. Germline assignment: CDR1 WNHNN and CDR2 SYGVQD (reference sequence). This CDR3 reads CASSDRLPNEQFF. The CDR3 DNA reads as TGCGCCAGCAGTGATAGGCTACCTAATGAGCAGTTCTTC.

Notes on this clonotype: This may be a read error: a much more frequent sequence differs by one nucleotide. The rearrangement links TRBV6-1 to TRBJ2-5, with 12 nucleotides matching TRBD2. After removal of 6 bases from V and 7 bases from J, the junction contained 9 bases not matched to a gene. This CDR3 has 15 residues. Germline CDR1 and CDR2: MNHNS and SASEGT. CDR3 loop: CASRRLAGAGGTQYF. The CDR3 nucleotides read TGTGCCAGCAGACGACTAGCGGGAGCTGGGGGGACCCAGTACTTC.